Sequencing of this TCR beta chain was carried out in a study of blood T cell repertoires in COVID-19 (dated by TCRdb to the early 2020s). Regarding the research as a whole: Samples from collaborators originated in the United States, Italy and Spain and spanned both the acute and convalescent phases of COVID-19. The material from the prospective study consisted of cDNA or gDNA derived from T cells, B-cell-depleted T cells, or PBMCs. Deeply sampled blood TCRbeta repertoires from subjects exposed to, actively infected with, or recovered from COVID-19 were included in the dataset. The repertoires were released in a freely available public database intended as a resource for research on the immune response to SARS-CoV-2. Samples were obtained from the ongoing ImmuneRACE study (first 160 participants) and from about 1,300 subjects provided by 6 global collaborators. Nearly every sample came with metadata listing a de-identified subject ID, COVID-19 status, age in years and sex. Where available, HLA class I and class II types were taken from metadata supplied by the sample provider and were not determined by assay-based typing. Study-level results and caveats: How much clinical and demographic metadata was included differed by source and by participant, and the metadata was provided uncurated.

The immunoSEQ Assay, a bias-controlled multiplex PCR, was used to amplify TCRbeta CDR3 regions from genomic DNA. In the paper's pipeline: Nucleated cell counts per sample were estimated from amplification of reference gene primers within the assay. To quantify the absolute abundance of each unique TCRbeta CDR3 rearrangement, sequence reads were collapsed and filtered. For each sample, productive Simpson clonality was calculated as the square root of Simpson's diversity index over productive rearrangements. As stored in TCRdb, this immuneACCESS dataset retains in-frame rearrangements with V and J assigned. A fraction of the clones does not appear; measured against another copy, unresolved V genes explain less than half of the discrepancy, and the remainder lacks a known reason. D and trimming come from the DNA, and the V and J calls and clone size come from that table. This sample gives approximately 50,000 clones in total; 80% to 90% of them show up just once. The ten most abundant clones make up roughly 3.5% of the sample.

CDR1 and CDR2 are drawn from the germline V gene: SGHRS, YFSETQ. From the cysteine up to the phenylalanine, the CDR3 has a length of 16 residues. CDR3 DNA is the only sequence kept; it has 48 bases, read in frame from the first base. V is pruned by 2 bases and J by 7 bases, leaving 6 bases of the junction without a gene match. In this sample, this clone turned up a few times. What this receptor recognizes is not known. Base qualities are not recorded, but no much larger clone differs from it by a single base. Collaborating institutions collected whole blood in K2EDTA tubes following their own protocols. Collaborator samples were shipped for TCRbeta analysis as frozen whole blood, isolated PBMCs, or DNA extracted from either sample type.

The clonotype comes from a human donor in a cohort sampled during active COVID-19. The chain couples TRBV5-1 to TRBJ2-2; 12 middle bases align to TRBD1. The source material was peripheral blood. The CDR3 is CASSFIGTGGGGELFF. The nucleotide sequence reads TGCGCCAGCAGCTTCATCGGGACAGGGGGCGGCGGGGAGCTGTTTTTT.